These 14 T cell receptor beta chains came from one sample sequenced in a study of cytomegalovirus exposure and HLA in healthy donors. Clones were read by immunoSEQ multiplex PCR, and TCRdb kept only the in-frame ones, dropping some. The table includes fewer than 200,000 clones, about four fifths detected once. The specimen was PBMCs. Receptors originate from a woman in her late teens or twenties in good health and CMV-seropositive.

The chain recombines TRBV6-6 with TRBJ1-2; 9 bases are a match to TRBD1. Germline loops: CDR1 MNHNY, CDR2 SVGAGI (reference sequence). This CDR3 region has 16 residues. The J segment lost 7 bases and the V segment lost 1 base, leaving 10 bases of the junction unmatched. CDR3 sequence reads: CASSYFSNRGQSGYTF. CDR3 in DNA: TGTGCCAGCAGTTACTTCTCAAACAGGGGGCAGAGTGGCTACACCTTC.

The rearrangement uses TRBV2 and TRBJ2-7; TRBD1 might be the D (6 bases). The CDR3 spans 14 residues. CDR1 and CDR2 (germline): SNHLY, FYNNEI. V was clipped by 6 bases and J by 4 bases, with 16 bases between them. The CDR3 coding sequence is TGTGCCAGCAGATTCCGGGACACCACTTACGAGCAGTACTTC. Translating gives CASRFRDTTYEQYF.

The chain recombines TRBV5-1 with TRBJ1-3, with D uncertain. CDR1 and CDR2 (germline): SGHRS, YFSETQ. This CDR3 is 14 amino acids long. V lost 4 bases to trimming and J lost 0 bases, with 8 bases between them. The CDR3 nucleotides are TGCGCCAGCAGCACCGGAGGCTCTGGAAACACCATATATTTT. It codes for CASSTGGSGNTIYF.

A single count supports this clone. The genes are TRBV18 and TRBJ2-3; TRBD2 matches 9 bases. CDR1 and CDR2 from the germline V gene are KGHSH and LQKENI. The CDR3 extends over 17 amino acids. With V trimmed by 2 bases and J by 1 base, 7 bases remained unmatched. The CDR3 sequence is CASSPFARGGGTDTQYF. DNA for the CDR3: TGTGCCAGCTCACCATTCGCGCGGGGGGGAGGCACAGATACGCAGTATTTT. Filled out from reference TRBV18 and TRBJ2-3, the complete variable domain reads NAGVMQNPRHLVRRRGQEARLRCSPMKGHSHVYWYRQLPEEGLKFMVYLQKENIIDESGMPKERFSAEFPKEGPSILRIQQVVRGDSAAYFCASSPFARGGGTDTQYFGPGTRLTVL.

This clone was counted only a few times. The rearrangement links TRBV5-1 to TRBJ1-4, with 9 nucleotides matching TRBD1. CDR1 and CDR2 from the germline V gene are SGHRS and YFSETQ. With 3 bases clipped from V and 7 bases from J, the junction kept 7 bases outside the gene matches. The CDR3 is 15 residues long. CDR3 DNA sequence: TGCGCCAGCAGCTCACAGGGGGCGCAAGGTGAAAAACTGTTTTTT. This gives the protein CASSSQGAQGEKLFF.

The chain couples TRBV4-1 to TRBJ1-1, with D uncertain. The CDR3 is made up of 14 amino acids. V lost 4 bases and J lost 5, with 14 bases in between. The V gene's germline CDR1 is MGHRA and CDR2 YSYEKL. Here the CDR3 reads CASSPPRRETEAFF. As DNA, the CDR3 is TGCGCCAGCAGCCCCCCCCGGAGAGAAACTGAAGCTTTCTTT.

This rearrangement joins TRBV5-1 to TRBJ2-3; no clear D gene. CDR1 and CDR2 from the germline V gene are SGHRS and YFSETQ. The V gene lost 0 bases and the J gene lost 1 base, with 15 bases spanning the gap. There are 17 residues in the CDR3. As DNA, the CDR3 is TGCGCCAGCAGCTTGGCCACTTCGACATACCGCACAGATACGCAGTATTTT. Translated, it gives CASSLATSTYRTDTQYF.

This clone was recorded once. The chain couples TRBV18 to TRBJ2-5; the D is unclear. V was cut by 3 bases and J by 4 bases, with 6 bases left in between. CDR3 size: 12 residues. Germline V CDR1 and CDR2: KGHSH, LQKENI. The CDR3: CASSPSVETQYF. CDR3 sequence (DNA): TGTGCCAGCTCACCTAGTGTAGAGACCCAGTACTTC. Using reference TRBV18 and TRBJ2-5 for the parts outside the CDR3, the full variable domain is NAGVMQNPRHLVRRRGQEARLRCSPMKGHSHVYWYRQLPEEGLKFMVYLQKENIIDESGMPKERFSAEFPKEGPSILRIQQVVRGDSAAYFCASSPSVETQYFGPGTRLLVL.

This clone was seen only once. This chain links TRBV27 with TRBJ1-6; no firm D call. The CDR3 extends over 16 amino acids. V lost 5 bases to trimming and J lost 0 bases, with 11 bases between them. Germline CDR1 reads MNHEY; CDR2 reads SMNVEV (reference sequence). CDR3 DNA: TGTGCCAGCAGTCCATTATACAGCTCCTATAATTCACCCCTCCACTTT. It codes for CASSPLYSSYNSPLHF.

This clone was seen a single time. Here the CDR3 DNA reads TGTGCCAGCAGCTTAGACGGCCGGGGGTTCCTCTACGAGCAGTACTTC. Amino acid sequence: CASSLDGRGFLYEQYF. The chain carries TRBV7-2 and TRBJ2-7; D may be TRBD2 (6 bases). V lost 1 base, J lost 3 bases, and 16 bases lay in between. Germline-derived CDR1 and CDR2 are SGHTA and FQGNSA. The CDR3 totals 16 residues.

The CDR3 spells CAVTAGGTDTQYF. CDR3 nucleotide sequence: TGTGCCGTTACGGCGGGGGGCACAGATACGCAGTATTTT. The chain recombines TRBV6-5 with TRBJ2-3, with TRBD2 matching over 7 bases. V dropped 11 bases and J dropped 1; count of bases not matched to a gene: 6. CDR1 and CDR2 (germline): MNHEY, SVGAGI. CDR3 size: 13 residues.

The CDR3 loop reads CASSQGTSGLQETQYF. CDR3 sequence (DNA): TGCGCCAGCAGCCAAGGGACTAGCGGCCTCCAAGAGACCCAGTACTTC. The chain has TRBV4-1 and TRBJ2-5, with 10 bases lining up with TRBD2. Trimming removed 1 base from V and 1 base from J; junction bases left unmatched: 3. The CDR3 is made up of 16 amino acids. CDR1 and CDR2 from the germline V gene are MGHRA and YSYEKL.

This rearrangement joins TRBV4-2 to TRBJ2-7; TRBD1 might be the D (5 bases). Germline V gene data show CDR1 as LGHNA and CDR2 as YNFKEQ. The CDR3 contains 13 residues. Trimming took off 2 bases at V and 3 bases at J, with 8 bases between the two ends. CDR3 loop: CASSQLDNYEQYF. The CDR3 DNA sequence: TGTGCCAGCAGCCAACTGGACAACTACGAGCAGTACTTC.

This clone has a handful of counts. Other DNA sequences in the same sample also yield this CDR3. This chain connects TRBV2 to TRBJ2-1; no definite D call. From germline, CDR1 is SNHLY and CDR2 FYNNEI. The CDR3 extends over 13 amino acids. Trimming cost V 1 base and J 4 bases, with 5 bases left between them. CDR3 DNA sequence: TGTGCCAGCAGTGAAGGACAATACAATGAGCAGTTCTTC. It specifies CASSEGQYNEQFF.